The T cell receptor (beta chain) described here comes from a study of blood T cell repertoires in COVID-19. Study as a whole: Sites across the United States, Italy and Spain contributed samples from acute and convalescent COVID-19. PBMCs, B-cell-depleted T cells, or T cells provided the cDNA or gDNA that made up the material.

The V segment lost 5 bases and the J segment 6 bases; nucleotides outside the gene matches: 7. There are 14 residues in the CDR3. Germline-derived CDR1 and CDR2 are MNHEY and SVGEGT. Per the authors' pipeline: Reference gene primer amplification yielded estimated nucleated cell counts. Repertoires were generated with immunoSEQ multiplex PCR, while TCRdb's copy carries only in-frame clones and drops some. V and J calls and clone size are copied from that table; D and trimming were computed from the DNA. The sample consists of 80,000 or so clones, approximately 86% of them appearing once. The sequence derives from a woman aged 55-70 years with acute or convalescent COVID-19. The specimen sequenced was peripheral blood. V gene TRBV6-2 or TRBV6-3 combines with J gene TRBJ2-7; 10 nucleotides agree with TRBD2. Here the CDR3 reads CASSLTAGGLEQYF. In DNA, the CDR3 is TGTGCCAGCAGTCTAACAGCGGGAGGGCTCGAGCAGTACTTC.